These 24 T cell receptor beta chains originate from one sample sequenced in a study of blood T cell repertoires in COVID-19. TCRdb's copy holds only in-frame clones and misses some; the assay was immunoSEQ multiplex PCR. Here the sample spans about 500,000 clones, about 89% being singletons. The sequenced sample consisted of peripheral blood. These receptor sequences come from a woman aged 50 to 60 with COVID-19, enrolled during active disease.

V usage is TRBV19 and J usage is TRBJ1-2; D call uncertain. Germline V gives CDR1 LNHDA, CDR2 SQIVND (reference sequence). V lost 5 bases and J 4 bases, leaving 14 bases between the germline ends. This CDR3 contains 14 residues. The CDR3 bases are TGTGCCAGTAGTCCACGAGGATCCGGCTATGGCTACACCTTC. It is translated as CASSPRGSGYGYTF.

The chain uses TRBV10-3 and TRBJ1-2; no reliable D call. V was pared by 3 bases and J by 3 bases, with 8 bases between. This CDR3 region has 13 residues. Germline V CDR1 and CDR2: ENHRY, SYGVKD. CDR3 region: CAISEKSYYGYTF. The CDR3 coding sequence is TGTGCCATCAGTGAAAAGAGTTACTATGGCTACACCTTC.

The chain combines TRBV3-1 (or the pseudogene TRBV3-2) with TRBJ1-1; D gene unclear. Trimming shortened V by 1 base and J by 5 bases, and 11 bases separated the two germline ends. This CDR3 has 14 amino acids. Germline V gene lookup returns CDR1 LGHDT and CDR2 YNNKEL (reference sequence). The CDR3 DNA reads TGTGCCAGCAGCCAAGCTCAAGGGAGGACTGAAGCTTTCTTT. Translation gives CASSQAQGRTEAFF.

This chain uses TRBV19 with TRBJ1-2, with D possibly being TRBD1 (5 bases). The CDR3 sequence is 15 residues long. Germline values: CDR1 LNHDA, CDR2 SQIVND (reference sequence). Trimming removed 7 bases at V and 5 bases at J, with 20 bases between. This chain's CDR3 is CASTRTGGTRYGYTF. The CDR3 DNA is TGTGCCAGTACCAGAACGGGCGGGACTAGATATGGCTACACCTTC.

The V and J genes are TRBV3-1 (or the pseudogene TRBV3-2) and TRBJ2-4; D call uncertain. The length of the CDR3 is 13 residues. V gave up 0 bases and J gave up 5 bases, with 5 bases separating them. Germline V gives CDR1 LGHDT, CDR2 YNNKEL (reference sequence). CDR3 protein: CASSQDLENIQYF. CDR3 sequence (DNA): TGTGCCAGCAGCCAAGATCTCGAAAACATTCAGTACTTC.

V usage is TRBV27 and J usage is TRBJ1-2; D possibly corresponds to TRBD1 (5 bases). With 2 bases removed from V and 8 bases from J, the gap between germline ends came to 15 bases. CDR1 is MNHEY and CDR2 is SMNVEV in the germline V gene (reference sequence). The CDR3 spans 14 residues. The CDR3 sequence is CASSLHAGREGYTF. The CDR3 DNA reads TGTGCCAGCAGTTTACATGCAGGGCGGGAGGGCTACACCTTC.

The chain is built from TRBV30 and TRBJ1-2, with TRBD1 identical over 7 bases. V was clipped by 4 bases and J by 8 bases; unmatched bases: 16. CDR1 is GTSNPN, CDR2 SVGIG, per germline (reference sequence). The CDR3 extends over 15 amino acids. The CDR3 nucleotides read TGTGCCTGGACCCTTGAGACAGGGAGGAAAGTGGGCTACACCTTC. This codes for CAWTLETGRKVGYTF.

This clone was counted a few times. This chain connects TRBV5-1 to TRBJ2-2; 8 bases match TRBD2. CDR1 and CDR2 from the germline V gene are SGHRS and YFSETQ. J gave up 4 bases and V 4 bases, and 3 bases lay outside the gene matches. This CDR3 region has 14 residues. For the CDR3, the DNA is TGCGCCAGCAGCCCTGGGACTAGCACCGGGGAGCTGTTTTTT. The encoded protein is CASSPGTSTGELFF.

This sequence joins TRBV6-5 and TRBJ2-7, with 9 bases aligning to TRBD2. The trim removed 6 bases at V and 4 bases at J, leaving 4 bases unmatched. CDR3 length equals 13 residues. Germline V lookup: CDR1 MNHEY, CDR2 SVGAGI. In DNA, the CDR3 is TGTGCCAGCAGCCTAGCGGGGAGGTACGAGCAGTACTTC. Residues: CASSLAGRYEQYF.

This clone was observed a few times. This chain connects TRBV5-4 to TRBJ2-5, with 9 bases fitting TRBD2. V shed 3 bases and J 1 base; nucleotides not matched to a gene: 10. The CDR3 sequence is 17 residues long. Per the germline V gene, CDR1 is SGHNT and CDR2 is YYREEE (reference sequence). CDR3 protein: CASSSEVVAGAQETQYF. CDR3 bases: TGTGCCAGCAGCTCGGAGGTTGTAGCGGGGGCCCAAGAGACCCAGTACTTC.

A single count supports this clone. The chain combines TRBV5-4 with TRBJ1-4; TRBD1 is a possible D gene (6 bases). Trimming cost V 4 bases and J 4 bases, with 14 bases left between them. The CDR3 is 15 residues long. CDR1 SGHNT and CDR2 YYREEE come from the germline V gene (reference sequence). CDR3: CASSQATGDNEKLFF. The CDR3 DNA is TGTGCCAGCAGCCAGGCGACAGGAGATAATGAAAAACTGTTTTTT.

The V and J genes are TRBV5-4 and TRBJ1-1; possible D gene TRBD1, 5 bases. The CDR3 sequence is 15 residues long. V was cut by 4 bases and J by 7 bases, with 20 bases left in between. CDR1 is SGHNT and CDR2 is YYREEE in the germline V gene (reference sequence). The CDR3 region has the DNA TGTGCCAGCAGCGCCCCCATAGGGGCCAATAATGAAGCTTTCTTT. It encodes CASSAPIGANNEAFF.

The chain recombines TRBV18 with TRBJ2-6; D not certain. Per germline, CDR1 KGHSH and CDR2 LQKENI. The CDR3 is 17 residues long. V lost 4 bases and J 3 bases, leaving 16 bases between the germline ends. The CDR3 coding sequence is TGTGCCAGCTCACAAGTAGGCCGCAGAGGTGGGGCCAACGTCCTGACTTTC. It is translated as CASSQVGRRGGANVLTF.

This chain connects TRBV4-1 to TRBJ2-3; 7 positions agree with TRBD1. Germline V CDR1 and CDR2: MGHRA, YSYEKL. The V segment lost 0 bases and the J segment 2 bases; nucleotides outside the gene matches: 5. The CDR3 is 16 residues long. This chain's CDR3 is CASSQDLQGLTDTQYF. CDR3 in DNA: TGCGCCAGCAGCCAAGATCTACAGGGGCTCACAGATACGCAGTATTTT.

The rearrangement joins TRBV6-5 to TRBJ2-1; a possible D gene is TRBD2 (5 bases). V was shortened by 8 bases and J by 4 bases, with 15 bases between the two germline ends. Germline V gene data show CDR1 as MNHEY and CDR2 as SVGAGI. The CDR3 sequence is 14 residues long. CDR3 region: CASSLGRLYNEQFF. The DNA of the CDR3 is TGTGCCAGCTCCCTTGGGAGACTGTACAATGAGCAGTTCTTC.

A single count supports this clone. This chain uses TRBV19 with TRBJ1-2, with TRBD1 matching over 9 bases. CDR3 length: 14 residues. The J segment lost 4 bases and the V segment lost 6 bases, leaving 6 bases of the junction unmatched. Germline lookup yields CDR1 LNHDA and CDR2 SQIVND (reference sequence). The CDR3 DNA sequence: TGTGCCAGTAGCCAAACAGGGGGCAGCTATGGCTACACCTTC. Translation gives CASSQTGGSYGYTF.

The V call is TRBV4-1, the J call TRBJ2-7; TRBD1 is a possible D gene (6 bases). Looked up from germline, CDR1 is MGHRA and CDR2 is YSYEKL. This CDR3 has 15 residues. V lost 4 bases and J lost 3, with 16 bases in between. This CDR3 is CASSLFLRGNYEQYF. CDR3 coding DNA: TGCGCCAGCAGCCTGTTCCTTAGGGGGAACTACGAGCAGTACTTC.

CDR3 protein: CASSPGLAGGDTQYF. The DNA for the CDR3 is TGTGCCAGCTCGCCGGGACTAGCGGGTGGAGATACGCAGTATTTT. The chain has TRBV2 and TRBJ2-3, with 12 nucleotides matching TRBD2. The V gene end was trimmed by 8 bases and the J gene end by 5 bases; junction bases not matched to a gene: 8. The germline V gene encodes CDR1 SNHLY and CDR2 FYNNEI. CDR3 length: 15 amino acids.

The rearrangement joins TRBV25-1 to TRBJ1-4, with TRBD1 as a possible D gene (5 bases). Germline V CDR1 and CDR2: MGHDK, SYGVNS. V gave up 3 bases and J gave up 3 bases, with 5 bases separating them. The CDR3 length is 13 residues. The CDR3, as DNA: TGTGCCAGCAGTGAGGGGCCTAATGAAAAACTGTTTTTT. Its translation is CASSEGPNEKLFF.

The chain combines TRBV11-2 with TRBJ2-7; D may be TRBD2 (7 bases). The CDR3 covers 14 residues. Germline V gives CDR1 SGHAT, CDR2 FQNNGV. Trimming took 5 bases from V and 2 from J, leaving 13 bases between them. The CDR3 is CASSIGGGTYEQYF. As DNA, the CDR3 is TGTGCCAGCAGCATAGGGGGGGGAACCTACGAGCAGTACTTC. Looking up the rest from reference TRBV11-2 and TRBJ2-7 gives the full variable domain: EAGVAQSPRYKIIEKRQSVAFWCNPISGHATLYWYQQILGQGPKLLIQFQNNGVVDDSQLPKDRFSAERLKGVDSTLKIQPAKLEDSAVYLCASSIGGGTYEQYFGPGTRLTVT.

The chain employs TRBV2 and TRBJ1-1; D is possibly TRBD1 (6 bases). CDR3 length: 13 amino acids. CDR1 is SNHLY and CDR2 is FYNNEI in the germline V gene. Trimming removed 3 bases from V and 5 bases from J, with 10 bases in between. CDR3 DNA sequence: TGTGCCAGCAGTGAGGGGGCTGGGACTGAAGCTTTCTTT. Residues: CASSEGAGTEAFF.

The V and J genes are TRBV3-1 (or the pseudogene TRBV3-2) and TRBJ1-4; 9 bases fit TRBD1. After removal of 1 base from V and 8 bases from J, the junction contained 8 bases not matched to a gene. The CDR3 contains 16 residues. CDR1 LGHDT and CDR2 YNNKEL come from the germline V gene (reference sequence). The CDR3 DNA is TGTGCCAGCAGCCAAGTTCTAGGGGGACAGGGAGAAAAACTGTTTTTT. Translated, it gives CASSQVLGGQGEKLFF.

The chain uses TRBV3-1 (or the pseudogene TRBV3-2) and TRBJ1-1; no reliable D call. V dropped 0 bases and J dropped 0 bases, with 11 bases sitting between them. Germline V gene data show CDR1 as LGHDT and CDR2 as YNNKEL (reference sequence). CDR3 length: 16 amino acids. The CDR3 here is CASSQEGGQMNTEAFF. CDR3 in DNA: TGTGCCAGCAGCCAAGAGGGAGGGCAGATGAACACTGAAGCTTTCTTT.

The CDR3 here is CASSLRSGGEQFF. Here the CDR3 DNA reads TGTGCCAGCAGCTTAAGGAGCGGGGGTGAGCAGTTCTTC. The chain uses TRBV7-8 and TRBJ2-1; 8 bases match TRBD2. Germline CDR1 is SGHVS and CDR2 is FQNEAQ. Germline trimming cut 2 bases from V and 9 bases from J; bases unmatched to any gene: 3. The CDR3 covers 13 residues.